This T cell receptor (beta chain) originates from a study of cytomegalovirus exposure and HLA in healthy donors. Study results and limitations: TCR beta chains numbering 150 to 200 were designated cytomegalovirus-associated. Previously analyzed data showed that most TCR beta V segments were productive at a frequency of about 87% or about 30%.

PCR used 60 Vbeta primers and 13 Jbeta primers. Only in-frame clones appear in the TCRdb table, and some are missing; sequencing was by immunoSEQ multiplex PCR. The table has approximately 250,000 clones, roughly 78% seen once. Details on this clone: Its antigen remains unidentified.

V lost 7 bases and J lost 6, with 11 bases in between. The CDR3 runs to 11 residues. Germline lookup yields CDR1 SQVTM and CDR2 ANQGSEA. The chain combines TRBV29-1 with TRBJ2-3; D is perhaps TRBD2 (5 bases). Source material: PBMCs. The receptor was derived from a boy under 18 in good health and CMV-seronegative. The chain's CDR3 is CSASSYDTQYF. The CDR3 DNA follows: TGCAGCGCCTCTAGCTACGATACGCAGTATTTT.